The 7 T cell receptor beta chains below come from one sample, sequenced in a study of identical twins. One entry per CDR3 protein results from TCRdb running MiXCR on the 5' RACE reads. The table lists 690,000 or so distinct CDR3 sequences, 5.5% to 7.5% of them singletons. The sample taken for sequencing was naive T cells sorted from blood. Every receptor here comes from a man younger than 30 in good health.

This clonotype was detected ten times or more. The rearrangement uses TRBV7-3 and TRBJ2-7, with D perhaps TRBD2 (7 bases). In germline, CDR1 is SGHTA, CDR2 FQGTGA. The CDR3 sequence is 16 residues long. Trimming took 0 bases from V and 2 from J, leaving 14 bases between them. CDR3 sequence: CASSLTGGGLPYEQYF. Written as DNA, the CDR3 is TGTGCCAGCAGCTTAACGGGAGGGGGTCTCCCCTACGAGCAGTACTTC.

This clonotype has ten or more counts. The chain carries TRBV4-3 and TRBJ2-7, with 7 bases aligning to TRBD1. The junction had 5 bases not matched to a gene; V was cut back by 0 bases and J by 9 bases. The V gene's germline CDR1 is LGHNA and CDR2 YSLEER. This CDR3 has 13 amino acids. The CDR3 protein is CASSQDFTGAQYF. The CDR3, as DNA: TGCGCCAGCAGCCAAGATTTTACAGGGGCGCAGTACTTC.

This clonotype came up a few times. This sequence joins TRBV6-5 and TRBJ2-3; D remains ambiguous. The CDR3 covers 14 residues. Germline V gives CDR1 MNHEY, CDR2 SVGAGI. V lost 0 bases and J 2 bases, leaving 6 bases between the germline ends. The CDR3 sequence: CASSYSGITDTQYF. CDR3 bases: TGTGCCAGCAGTTACTCTGGGATCACAGATACGCAGTATTTT.

The chain employs TRBV29-1 and TRBJ2-7, with a weak D call TRBD2 (7 bases). Germline V lookup: CDR1 SQVTM, CDR2 ANQGSEA. The V end lost 4 bases, the J end lost 2 bases, and 12 bases lay between the germline ends. The CDR3 runs 13 residues. The CDR3 DNA sequence: TGCAGCGTTGGGGAGGGGGGGGCCTACGAGCAGTACGTC. Its protein product is CSVGEGGAYEQYV.

This clonotype came up many times. This CDR3 is CATSRTGTEQYF. CDR3 nucleotide sequence: TGTGCCACCAGCAGGACAGGGACCGAGCAGTACTTC. This chain connects TRBV15 to TRBJ2-7, with TRBD1 matching 7 bases. Germline CDR1 LNHNV, CDR2 YYDKDF (reference sequence). After removal of 3 bases from V and 6 bases from J, the junction contained 2 bases not matched to a gene. The CDR3 spans 12 residues.

V and J are TRBV6-2 or TRBV6-3 and TRBJ2-2; 9 bases match TRBD1. The trim removed 5 bases at V and 7 bases at J, leaving 8 bases unmatched. CDR1 MNHEY and CDR2 SVGEGT come from the germline V gene. This CDR3 has 15 amino acids. This CDR3 reads CASSTGTGIIGELFF. In DNA form, the CDR3 reads TGTGCCAGCAGTACCGGGACAGGGATTATCGGGGAGCTGTTTTTT.

This clonotype was counted only a few times. The chain uses TRBV7-2 and TRBJ2-7, with TRBD2 matching over 10 bases. Germline assignment: CDR1 SGHTA and CDR2 FQGNSA. V trimming: 2 bases; J trimming: 1 base; junction bases outside the gene matches: 8. The CDR3 is 17 amino acids. CDR3 coding DNA: TGTGCCAGCAGCTTAAAAACAGCGGGAGGGCCTTCCTACGAGCAGTACTTC. It translates to CASSLKTAGGPSYEQYF.